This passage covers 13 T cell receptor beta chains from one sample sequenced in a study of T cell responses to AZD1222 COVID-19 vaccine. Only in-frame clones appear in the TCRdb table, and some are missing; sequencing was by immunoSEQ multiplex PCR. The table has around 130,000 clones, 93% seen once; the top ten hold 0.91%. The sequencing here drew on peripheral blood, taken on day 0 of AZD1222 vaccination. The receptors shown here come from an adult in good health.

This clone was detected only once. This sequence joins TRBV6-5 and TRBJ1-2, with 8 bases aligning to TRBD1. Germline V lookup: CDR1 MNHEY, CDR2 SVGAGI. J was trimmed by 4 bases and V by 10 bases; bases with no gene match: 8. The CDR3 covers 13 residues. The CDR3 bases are TGTGCCACCGACAGGGGAGGGGGCTATGGCTACACCTTC. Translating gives CATDRGGGYGYTF.

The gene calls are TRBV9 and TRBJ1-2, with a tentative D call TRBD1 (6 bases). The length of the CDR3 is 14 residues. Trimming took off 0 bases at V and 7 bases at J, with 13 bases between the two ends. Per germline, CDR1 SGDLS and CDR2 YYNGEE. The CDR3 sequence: CASSVDRGGGGYTF. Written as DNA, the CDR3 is TGTGCCAGCAGCGTAGATCGTGGAGGGGGTGGCTACACCTTC.

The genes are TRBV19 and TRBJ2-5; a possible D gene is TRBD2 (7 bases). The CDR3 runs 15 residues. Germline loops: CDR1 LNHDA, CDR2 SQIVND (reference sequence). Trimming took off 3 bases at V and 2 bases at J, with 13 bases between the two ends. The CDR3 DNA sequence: TGTGCCAGTAGTATTGGGGGGGCCACACAAGAGACCCAGTACTTC. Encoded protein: CASSIGGATQETQYF.

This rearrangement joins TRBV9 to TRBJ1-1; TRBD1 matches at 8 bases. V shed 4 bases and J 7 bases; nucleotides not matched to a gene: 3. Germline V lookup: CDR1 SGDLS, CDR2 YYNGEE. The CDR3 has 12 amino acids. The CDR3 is CASSPGGVEAFF. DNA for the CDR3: TGTGCCAGCAGCCCAGGGGGCGTTGAAGCTTTCTTT.

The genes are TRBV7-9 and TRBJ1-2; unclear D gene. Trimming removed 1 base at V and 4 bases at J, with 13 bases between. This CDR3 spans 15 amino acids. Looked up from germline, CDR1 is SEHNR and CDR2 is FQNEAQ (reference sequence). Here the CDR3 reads CASSLGEEISYGYTF. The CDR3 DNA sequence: TGTGCCAGCAGCTTAGGCGAGGAGATCTCCTATGGCTACACCTTC.

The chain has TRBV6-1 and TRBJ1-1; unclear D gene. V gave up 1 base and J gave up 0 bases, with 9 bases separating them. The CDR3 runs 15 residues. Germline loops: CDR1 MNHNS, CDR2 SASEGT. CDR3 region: CASSEVRGLNTEAFF. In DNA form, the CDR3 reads TGTGCCAGCAGTGAAGTCAGAGGGCTGAACACTGAAGCTTTCTTT.

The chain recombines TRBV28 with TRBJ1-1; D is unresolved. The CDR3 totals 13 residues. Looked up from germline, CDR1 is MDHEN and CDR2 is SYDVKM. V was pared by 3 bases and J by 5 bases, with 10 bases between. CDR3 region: CASSFQVGTEAFF. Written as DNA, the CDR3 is TGTGCCAGCAGTTTTCAGGTGGGGACTGAAGCTTTCTTT.

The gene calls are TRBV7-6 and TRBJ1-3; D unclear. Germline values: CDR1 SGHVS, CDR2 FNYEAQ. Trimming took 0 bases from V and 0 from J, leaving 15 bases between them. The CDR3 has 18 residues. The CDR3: CASSLAPPGPRSGNTIYF. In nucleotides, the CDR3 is TGTGCCAGCAGCTTAGCGCCTCCCGGACCGCGCTCTGGAAACACCATATATTTT. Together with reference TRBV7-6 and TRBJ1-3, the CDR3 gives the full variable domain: GAGVSQSPRYKVTKRGQDVALRCDPISGHVSLYWYRQALGQGPEFLTYFNYEAQQDKSGLPNDRFSAERPEGSISTLTIQRTEQRDSAMYRCASSLAPPGPRSGNTIYFGEGSWLTVV.

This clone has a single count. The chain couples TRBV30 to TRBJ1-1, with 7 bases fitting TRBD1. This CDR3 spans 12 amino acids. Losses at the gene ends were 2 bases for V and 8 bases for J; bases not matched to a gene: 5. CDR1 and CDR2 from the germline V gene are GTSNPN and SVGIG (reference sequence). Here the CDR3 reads CAWSPQTGEAFF. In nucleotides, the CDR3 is TGTGCCTGGAGTCCCCAGACAGGGGAAGCTTTCTTT. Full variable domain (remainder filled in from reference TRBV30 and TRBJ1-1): SQTIHQWPATLVQPVGSPLSLECTVEGTSNPNLYWYRQAAGRGLQLLFYSVGIGQISSEVPQNLSASRPQDRQFILSSKKLLLSDSGFYLCAWSPQTGEAFFGQGTRLTVV.

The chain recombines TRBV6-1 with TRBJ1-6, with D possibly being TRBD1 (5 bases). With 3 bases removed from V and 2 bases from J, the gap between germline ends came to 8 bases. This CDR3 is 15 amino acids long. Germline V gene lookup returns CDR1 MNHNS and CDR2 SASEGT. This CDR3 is CASSDQGTYNSPLHF. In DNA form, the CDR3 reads TGTGCCAGCAGTGATCAGGGTACCTATAATTCACCCCTCCACTTT.

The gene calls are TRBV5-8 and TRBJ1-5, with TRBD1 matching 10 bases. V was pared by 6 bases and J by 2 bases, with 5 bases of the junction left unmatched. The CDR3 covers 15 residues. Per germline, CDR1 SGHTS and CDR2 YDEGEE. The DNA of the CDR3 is TGTGCCAGCATCGACGGGACAGGGGGCAATCAGCCCCAGCATTTT. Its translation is CASIDGTGGNQPQHF.

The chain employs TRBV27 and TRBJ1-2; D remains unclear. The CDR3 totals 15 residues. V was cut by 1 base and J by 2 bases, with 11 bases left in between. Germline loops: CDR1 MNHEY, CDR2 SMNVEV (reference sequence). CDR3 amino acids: CASSLYSDANYGYTF. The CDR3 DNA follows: TGTGCCAGCAGTTTATACTCAGATGCCAACTATGGCTACACCTTC.

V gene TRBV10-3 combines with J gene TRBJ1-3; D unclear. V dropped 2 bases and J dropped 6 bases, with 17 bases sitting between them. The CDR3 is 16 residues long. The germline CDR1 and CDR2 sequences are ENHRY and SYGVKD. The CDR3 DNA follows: TGTGCCATCAGTGAGATAGTTGGAGGACGGGAAAACACCATATATTTT. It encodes CAISEIVGGRENTIYF.